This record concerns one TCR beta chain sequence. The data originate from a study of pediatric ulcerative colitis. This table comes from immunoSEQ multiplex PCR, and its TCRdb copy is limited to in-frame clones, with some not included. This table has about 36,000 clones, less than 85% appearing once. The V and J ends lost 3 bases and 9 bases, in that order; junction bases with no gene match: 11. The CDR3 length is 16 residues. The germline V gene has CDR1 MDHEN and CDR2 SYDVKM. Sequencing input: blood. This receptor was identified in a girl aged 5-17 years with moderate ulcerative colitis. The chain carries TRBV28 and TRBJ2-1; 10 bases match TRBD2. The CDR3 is CASSLAPSGRWGEQFF. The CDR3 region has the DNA TGTGCCAGCAGTTTGGCGCCTAGCGGGAGATGGGGTGAGCAGTTCTTC.